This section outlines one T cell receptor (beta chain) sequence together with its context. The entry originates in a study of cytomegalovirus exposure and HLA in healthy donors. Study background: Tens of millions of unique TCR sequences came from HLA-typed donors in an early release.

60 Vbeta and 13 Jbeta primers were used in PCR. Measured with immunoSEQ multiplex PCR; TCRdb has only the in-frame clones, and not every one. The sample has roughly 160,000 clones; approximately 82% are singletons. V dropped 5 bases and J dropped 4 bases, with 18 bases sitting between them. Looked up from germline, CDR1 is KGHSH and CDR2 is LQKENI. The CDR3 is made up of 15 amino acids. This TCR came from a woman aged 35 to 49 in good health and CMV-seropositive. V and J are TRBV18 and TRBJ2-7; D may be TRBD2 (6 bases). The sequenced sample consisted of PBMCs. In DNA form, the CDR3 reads TGTGCCAGCTCAACCGGGACTGGCACCATGTACGAGCAGTACTTC. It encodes CASSTGTGTMYEQYF.